This T cell receptor (beta chain) was identified in a study of T cells in tuberculosis. Findings and limits, study-wide: T cells binding CD1B-GMM tetramer weakly possibly escaped the sort.

Sequencing of TCR-alpha and TCR-beta chains was unpaired. Profiling relied on immunoSEQ multiplex PCR, and the TCRdb table lists in-frame clones only, not all of them. The sample lists more than 70,000 clones, approximately 91% occurring once. Per germline, CDR1 WNHNN and CDR2 SYGVQD (reference sequence). This CDR3 spans 11 amino acids. V lost 4 bases and J lost 8, with 6 bases in between. Thawed, overnight-rested PBMC were stained with GMM-loaded CD1B tetramer, viability dye and anti-CD3, then sorted. C32 glucose monomycolate from Rhodococcus equi was loaded onto the CD1B tetramers. PBMC for tetramer sorting were first depleted of CD14-expressing monocytes.

Material: CD1b-GMM tetramer-negative cells sorted from PBMCs. The clonotype comes from an adult woman with latent tuberculosis. V usage is TRBV10-1 and J usage is TRBJ2-1, with D perhaps matching TRBD2 (5 bases). CDR3 amino acids: CASSVGDEQFF. CDR3 in DNA: TGCGCCAGCAGTGTCGGGGATGAGCAGTTCTTC.